These T cell receptor beta chains were read from a single sample in a study of blood T cell repertoires in COVID-19. TCRdb keeps only in-frame clones here, not all; method: immunoSEQ multiplex PCR. The repertoire holds roughly 69,000 clones, with about 86% as singletons. Input material: peripheral blood. The receptor source for this set is a man aged 50 to 60 with active COVID-19. Each CDR3 is given without its conserved first and last residue. Not every row has a clone size; where given, it reads once, few, many or a size class.

CDR3	size	J	V
ASSLTFRGEQY	.	TRBJ2-7	TRBV28
ASSRDRGQAF	.	TRBJ1-1	TRBV6-5
ASSQRTVTTGYEQY	.	TRBJ2-7	TRBV7-9
ASSSGQGPYEQY	.	TRBJ2-7	TRBV28
ASSAGTGGYQPQH	few	TRBJ1-5	TRBV28
ASSLPGGEAGNTIY	.	TRBJ1-3	TRBV5-4
ASSGTLAGEAEQY	.	TRBJ2-7	TRBV9
ASSQGSLAGNTQY	.	TRBJ2-3	TRBV4-3
ARSLRTERSTDTQY	.	TRBJ2-3	TRBV7-5
ASSLRLAGVGELF	.	TRBJ2-2	TRBV27
ASSTSGAYNEQF	.	TRBJ2-1	TRBV11-3
SATDDEKLF	.	TRBJ1-4	TRBV20-1
ASSLLGRVETQY	.	TRBJ2-5	TRBV7-8
ASSLVEQGTKTQY	.	TRBJ2-5	TRBV7-8
ASSLSWVTRETQY	.	TRBJ2-5	TRBV5-6
ASSSAYEQY	.	TRBJ2-7	TRBV7-2
ASSPGGTSETQY	.	TRBJ2-5	TRBV3-1/TRBV3-2
ASSPPYHYNEQF	.	TRBJ2-1	TRBV5-1
ASSSGGRSNEQF	.	TRBJ2-1	TRBV19
ASSRELGTDTQY	few	TRBJ2-3	TRBV19
ASSLDRPSSYEQY	once	TRBJ2-7	TRBV6-2/TRBV6-3
ASSLGGQGLYEQY	.	TRBJ2-7	TRBV7-2
ASSSFSYEQY	.	TRBJ2-7	TRBV5-6
ASSLVRIGGYT	.	TRBJ1-2	TRBV12-3/TRBV12-4
ASSPSILAGGSYNEQF	.	TRBJ2-1	TRBV7-9
ASSPPPGNEQF	.	TRBJ2-1	TRBV28
ASSLAGLYYEQY	.	TRBJ2-7	TRBV11-3
ASGLVRGSSYNEQF	.	TRBJ2-1	TRBV12-5
ASSDTGTGRTYEQY	.	TRBJ2-7	TRBV7-2
ASSPNPQGAGANVLT	.	TRBJ2-6	TRBV5-1
ASSLPQRTSGSTDTQY	.	TRBJ2-3	TRBV7-2
ASSPAGARGYT	.	TRBJ1-2	TRBV3-1/TRBV3-2
ASSQGKRTGGSGNTIY	.	TRBJ1-3	TRBV3-1/TRBV3-2
ASSDEPLAGLYEQY	.	TRBJ2-7	TRBV6-1
ASSKTSGYQETQY	.	TRBJ2-5	TRBV5-1
ASTLGVGGYEQY	.	TRBJ2-7	TRBV28
ASSYLQGRMNTEAF	.	TRBJ1-1	TRBV6-5
ASSVSGDDTQY	few	TRBJ2-3	TRBV5-1
ASSLVGTGAYEQY	.	TRBJ2-7	TRBV27
ASSLGPGNTEAF	once	TRBJ1-1	TRBV7-3
ASSRTASSYEQY	.	TRBJ2-7	TRBV6-2/TRBV6-3
ASSLAGTDTDTQY	.	TRBJ2-3	TRBV5-8
ASTSTAGGGSATEAF	.	TRBJ1-1	TRBV28
ATSKGTSGGTHLYNSPLH	.	TRBJ1-6	TRBV15
ASSPLSAGVSGELF	.	TRBJ2-2	TRBV7-7
ASRPTDRGNGELF	.	TRBJ2-2	TRBV7-8
ASSFPGGNYEQY	few	TRBJ2-7	TRBV6-2/TRBV6-3
ASSYKAVDTGELF	.	TRBJ2-2	TRBV6-6
SGRTGPHEQY	once	TRBJ2-7	TRBV29-1
ASSYPDRALGTEAF	.	TRBJ1-1	TRBV6-6
ASSLDAAGGLTDTQY	.	TRBJ2-3	TRBV5-1
ASSLQANTGELF	once	TRBJ2-2	TRBV5-1
ASSIRQTTDTQY	.	TRBJ2-3	TRBV6-5
ASSFSPYEQY	few	TRBJ2-7	TRBV12-3/TRBV12-4
ASSQDRAGFSLSYNEQF	.	TRBJ2-1	TRBV4-3